What follows are 8 T cell receptor beta chains derived from one specimen sequenced in a study of cytomegalovirus exposure and HLA in healthy donors. Libraries were prepared by immunoSEQ multiplex PCR; TCRdb keeps only in-frame clonotypes and omits some of them. Among roughly 120,000 clones, 70% to 90% were seen once, and the ten largest hold 4.4%. Sequenced material: PBMCs. All receptors derive from a man aged 18 to 30 in good health and CMV-seropositive.

The chain is built from TRBV27 and TRBJ2-2; D perhaps matches TRBD2 (7 bases). Trimming pared 8 bases from V and 5 bases from J, leaving 15 bases between. The CDR3 totals 14 residues. Germline values: CDR1 MNHEY, CDR2 SMNVEV (reference sequence). CDR3 nucleotide sequence: TGTGCCAGCGGGGGTCGGGGGGCGACCGGGGAGCTGTTTTTT. Its protein is CASGGRGATGELFF.

Only a few counts were recorded for this clone. J is TRBJ2-7 and V is TRBV27; weak D call: TRBD1 (6 bases). Trimming left V 3 bases short and J 2 bases short, with 8 bases between. The germline CDR1 and CDR2 sequences are MNHEY and SMNVEV (reference sequence). CDR3 length: 13 amino acids. The CDR3: CASSLDRAYEQYF. Here the CDR3 DNA reads TGTGCCAGCAGTTTGGACAGAGCCTACGAGCAGTACTTC.

The chain carries TRBV2 and TRBJ1-4, with 9 bases matching TRBD1. Germline values: CDR1 SNHLY, CDR2 FYNNEI. J gave up 6 bases and V 6 bases, and 5 bases lay outside the gene matches. The CDR3 is 14 residues long. CDR3 residues: CASRAGTGYEKLFF. CDR3 DNA: TGTGCCAGCAGGGCCGGGACAGGGTATGAAAAACTGTTTTTT.

This chain connects TRBV29-1 to TRBJ2-7; D possibly corresponds to TRBD1 (5 bases). Trimming cost V 4 bases and J 2 bases, with 12 bases left between them. CDR1 SQVTM and CDR2 ANQGSEA come from the germline V gene. The CDR3 consists of 13 residues. The DNA for the CDR3 is TGCAGCGTTGCGGATGTCAGGGCCTACGAGCAGTACTTC. As protein: CSVADVRAYEQYF.

The V call is TRBV2, the J call TRBJ2-1, with 8 bases matching TRBD1. Trimming removed 8 bases from V and 6 bases from J; junction bases left unmatched: 3. Germline V gene lookup returns CDR1 SNHLY and CDR2 FYNNEI. The CDR3 is 12 amino acids. The CDR3 loop is CASEGQANEQFF. The DNA of the CDR3 is TGTGCCAGCGAGGGACAGGCCAATGAGCAGTTCTTC. The entire variable domain, with the rest obtained from reference TRBV2 and TRBJ2-1, is as follows: EPEVTQTPSHQVTQMGQEVILRCVPISNHLYFYWYRQILGQKVEFLVSFYNNEISEKSEIFDDQFSVERPDGSNFTLKIRSTKLEDSAMYFCASEGQANEQFFGPGTRLTVL.

This chain joins TRBV2 and TRBJ2-1, with D tentatively TRBD1 (6 bases). Trimming took off 6 bases at V and 4 bases at J, with 10 bases between the two ends. Germline V gives CDR1 SNHLY, CDR2 FYNNEI. This CDR3 is built from 13 residues. The CDR3 bases are TGTGCCAGCAGCAGACAGGTTTACAATGAGCAGTTCTTC. Its protein product is CASSRQVYNEQFF.

The chain links TRBV11-2 to TRBJ2-7; unclear D gene. V was shortened by 1 base and J by 2 bases, with 12 bases between the two germline ends. This CDR3 has 15 residues. CDR1 and CDR2 (germline): SGHAT, FQNNGV. The CDR3 spells CASSLGVGGAYEQYF. The CDR3 DNA is TGTGCCAGCAGCTTAGGGGTTGGTGGAGCCTACGAGCAGTACTTC.

The chain carries TRBV2 and TRBJ1-2; tentative D call: TRBD1 (5 bases). The CDR3 extends over 14 amino acids. Germline values: CDR1 SNHLY, CDR2 FYNNEI. Trimming left V 11 bases short and J 0 bases short, with 16 bases between. DNA of the CDR3: TGTGCCGGAACAGGTGATACGGCTAACTATGGCTACACCTTC. The encoded protein is CAGTGDTANYGYTF.